Listed below are T cell receptor beta chains from one sample, sequenced in a study of blood T cell repertoires in COVID-19. TCRdb's copy holds only in-frame clones and misses some; the assay was immunoSEQ multiplex PCR. This table has 150,000 to 170,000 clones, just under 85% appearing once. The source material was peripheral blood. The origin of the receptors is a woman aged 55-69 years with acute or convalescent COVID-19. Both conserved end residues are part of each CDR3. D genes are given only for firm matches. Clone size is shown for a subset of rows, as once, few, many or a class of expanded clone.

d_call: NA
clone_size: NA
cdr3_length: 15
j_call: TRBJ2-7
v_call: TRBV6-5
cdr3_nt: TGTGCCAGCAGTTACGAGGGCCTCAGGTCCTACGAGCAGTACTTC
cdr3_aa: CASSYEGLRSYEQYF

d_call: NA
clone_size: NA
cdr3_length: 16
j_call: TRBJ2-7
v_call: TRBV9
cdr3_nt: TGTGCCAGCAGCGGCCATCCGGGAGATCTAGTCCACGAGCAGTACTTC
cdr3_aa: CASSGHPGDLVHEQYF

d_call: NA
clone_size: once
cdr3_length: 16
j_call: TRBJ1-4
v_call: TRBV18
cdr3_nt: TGTGCCAGCTCACCACCTCAGGAAGGAAGGTTGGGAAAACTGTTTTTT
cdr3_aa: CASSPPQEGRLGKLFF

d_call: NA
clone_size: NA
cdr3_length: 16
j_call: TRBJ1-2
v_call: TRBV4-1
cdr3_nt: TGCGCCAGCAGCCAAGATATGTCCAGAGGTAACTATGGCTACACCTTC
cdr3_aa: CASSQDMSRGNYGYTF

d_call: TRBD1
clone_size: NA
cdr3_length: 14
j_call: TRBJ1-2
v_call: TRBV28
cdr3_nt: TGTGCCAGCGCCCGGACAGGGGGGAACTATGGCTACACCTTC
cdr3_aa: CASARTGGNYGYTF

d_call: NA
clone_size: NA
cdr3_length: 18
j_call: TRBJ2-7
v_call: TRBV21-1
cdr3_nt: TGTGCCAGCAGCAAAGCGGGGACCCCAGGGGCCCCTCGGTACGAGCAGTACTTC
cdr3_aa: CASSKAGTPGAPRYEQYF

d_call: TRBD2
clone_size: NA
cdr3_length: 13
j_call: TRBJ2-3
v_call: TRBV24-1
cdr3_nt: TGTGCCACCAGTGAGTCCGGGACTAAGACGCAGTATTTT
cdr3_aa: CATSESGTKTQYF

d_call: NA
clone_size: NA
cdr3_length: 15
j_call: TRBJ1-5
v_call: TRBV10-2
cdr3_nt: TGCGCCAGCAGTGATTTCCTCGGGGTCGATCAGCCCCAGCATTTT
cdr3_aa: CASSDFLGVDQPQHF

d_call: NA
clone_size: NA
cdr3_length: 15
j_call: TRBJ1-5
v_call: TRBV6-5
cdr3_nt: TGTGCCAGCAGTTATCAGGGCCCAGGCAATCAGCCCCAGCATTTT
cdr3_aa: CASSYQGPGNQPQHF

d_call: NA
clone_size: NA
cdr3_length: 22
j_call: TRBJ1-2
v_call: TRBV23-1
cdr3_nt: TGCGCCAGCAGTCAATCGGACTTCGGACAGTGGTCCATAGGGCTTGCTAACTATGGCTACACCTTC
cdr3_aa: CASSQSDFGQWSIGLANYGYTF

d_call: NA
clone_size: NA
cdr3_length: 14
j_call: TRBJ1-5
v_call: TRBV2
cdr3_nt: TGTGCCAGCAGAGTCCAGGTCATGAGTCAGCCCCAGCATTTT
cdr3_aa: CASRVQVMSQPQHF

d_call: NA
clone_size: once
cdr3_length: 13
j_call: TRBJ1-6
v_call: TRBV6-1
cdr3_nt: TGTGCCAGCAGTGAACAGGGTTTCTCACCCCTCCACTTT
cdr3_aa: CASSEQGFSPLHF

d_call: NA
clone_size: NA
cdr3_length: 15
j_call: TRBJ1-4
v_call: TRBV19
cdr3_nt: TGTGCCAGTTACCCGGACAGCACAACTAATGAAAAACTGTTTTTT
cdr3_aa: CASYPDSTTNEKLFF

d_call: TRBD2
clone_size: NA
cdr3_length: 14
j_call: TRBJ2-1
v_call: TRBV5-1
cdr3_nt: TGCGCCAGCAGCAGGGCTAGCGGGACCAATGAGCAGTTCTTC
cdr3_aa: CASSRASGTNEQFF

d_call: NA
clone_size: NA
cdr3_length: 13
j_call: TRBJ1-5
v_call: TRBV2
cdr3_nt: TGTGCCAGCACACAGGGACGGAATCAGCCCCAGCATTTT
cdr3_aa: CASTQGRNQPQHF

d_call: TRBD2
clone_size: NA
cdr3_length: 19
j_call: TRBJ2-2
v_call: TRBV4-1
cdr3_nt: TGCGCCAGCAGCCAAGTAATCTGGACTAGCGGGGAGAACACCGGGGAGCTGTTTTTT
cdr3_aa: CASSQVIWTSGENTGELFF

d_call: NA
clone_size: NA
cdr3_length: 14
j_call: TRBJ1-2
v_call: TRBV23-1
cdr3_nt: TGCGCCAGCCGGGGGATTGGTTTTAACTATGGCTACACCTTC
cdr3_aa: CASRGIGFNYGYTF

d_call: NA
clone_size: once
cdr3_length: 15
j_call: TRBJ1-1
v_call: TRBV28
cdr3_nt: TGTGCCAGCAGTTTAGGGGCAGCGGACTATCTAGGGGCTTTCTTT
cdr3_aa: CASSLGAADYLGAFF

d_call: NA
clone_size: NA
cdr3_length: 13
j_call: TRBJ2-3
v_call: TRBV27
cdr3_nt: TGTGCCAGCAGTTTGGCGGGCACAGATACGCAGTATTTT
cdr3_aa: CASSLAGTDTQYF

d_call: NA
clone_size: NA
cdr3_length: 16
j_call: TRBJ2-1
v_call: TRBV3-1/TRBV3-2
cdr3_nt: TGTGCCAGCAGCCAAGAGTTCGGGAGATCCTACAATGAGCAGTTCTTC
cdr3_aa: CASSQEFGRSYNEQFF

d_call: NA
clone_size: NA
cdr3_length: 14
j_call: TRBJ2-2
v_call: TRBV18
cdr3_nt: TGTGCCAGCTCACCTCGACAGAACACCGGGGAGCTGTTTTTT
cdr3_aa: CASSPRQNTGELFF

d_call: NA
clone_size: NA
cdr3_length: 17
j_call: TRBJ2-1
v_call: TRBV11-3
cdr3_nt: TGTGCCAGCAGCCCCGAGGGGGTAACTAGCTCCTACAATGAGCAGTTCTTC
cdr3_aa: CASSPEGVTSSYNEQFF

d_call: NA
clone_size: NA
cdr3_length: 16
j_call: TRBJ1-6
v_call: TRBV5-1
cdr3_nt: TGCGCCAGCAGCTTTGGGGAGAGCTCCTATAATTCACCCCTCCACTTT
cdr3_aa: CASSFGESSYNSPLHF

d_call: NA
clone_size: NA
cdr3_length: 11
j_call: TRBJ2-5
v_call: TRBV29-1
cdr3_nt: TGCAGCGTTGAAGTGGCAGAGACCCAGTACTTC
cdr3_aa: CSVEVAETQYF

d_call: NA
clone_size: NA
cdr3_length: 16
j_call: TRBJ1-2
v_call: TRBV2
cdr3_nt: TGTGCCAGCAGTGAAGGATGGCTGCGGGGGTACTATGGCTACACCTTC
cdr3_aa: CASSEGWLRGYYGYTF

d_call: NA
clone_size: NA
cdr3_length: 16
j_call: TRBJ2-3
v_call: TRBV7-3
cdr3_nt: TGTGCCAGCAGCTTATCCCCACAGGGAAGCACAGATACGCAGTATTTT
cdr3_aa: CASSLSPQGSTDTQYF

d_call: NA
clone_size: once
cdr3_length: 16
j_call: TRBJ2-5
v_call: TRBV6-1
cdr3_nt: TGTGCCAGCAGTGAATACGGAGCGGGCGCACAAGAGACCCAGTACTTC
cdr3_aa: CASSEYGAGAQETQYF

d_call: NA
clone_size: many
cdr3_length: 14
j_call: TRBJ1-4
v_call: TRBV7-2
cdr3_nt: TGTGCCAGCAGGTTACAACCGGGGAAGGAAAAACTGTTTTTT
cdr3_aa: CASRLQPGKEKLFF

d_call: NA
clone_size: NA
cdr3_length: 16
j_call: TRBJ1-1
v_call: TRBV7-8
cdr3_nt: TGTGCCAGCAGCTTAGCATTTAAGGGGGAAAACACTGAAGCTTTCTTT
cdr3_aa: CASSLAFKGENTEAFF

d_call: NA
clone_size: few
cdr3_length: 15
j_call: TRBJ2-2
v_call: TRBV27
cdr3_nt: TGTGCCAGCTCCCGGCTAGCCCCGAACACCGGGGAGCTGTTTTTT
cdr3_aa: CASSRLAPNTGELFF

d_call: TRBD1
clone_size: few
cdr3_length: 18
j_call: TRBJ2-1
v_call: TRBV27
cdr3_nt: TGTGCCAGCAGTTTTTCCACCACCCGGACAGGGCTATACAATGAGCAGTTCTTC
cdr3_aa: CASSFSTTRTGLYNEQFF

d_call: TRBD1
clone_size: NA
cdr3_length: 15
j_call: TRBJ1-4
v_call: TRBV19
cdr3_nt: TGTGCCAGTAGTGGACTCAGGGGGACTAATGAAAAACTGTTTTTT
cdr3_aa: CASSGLRGTNEKLFF